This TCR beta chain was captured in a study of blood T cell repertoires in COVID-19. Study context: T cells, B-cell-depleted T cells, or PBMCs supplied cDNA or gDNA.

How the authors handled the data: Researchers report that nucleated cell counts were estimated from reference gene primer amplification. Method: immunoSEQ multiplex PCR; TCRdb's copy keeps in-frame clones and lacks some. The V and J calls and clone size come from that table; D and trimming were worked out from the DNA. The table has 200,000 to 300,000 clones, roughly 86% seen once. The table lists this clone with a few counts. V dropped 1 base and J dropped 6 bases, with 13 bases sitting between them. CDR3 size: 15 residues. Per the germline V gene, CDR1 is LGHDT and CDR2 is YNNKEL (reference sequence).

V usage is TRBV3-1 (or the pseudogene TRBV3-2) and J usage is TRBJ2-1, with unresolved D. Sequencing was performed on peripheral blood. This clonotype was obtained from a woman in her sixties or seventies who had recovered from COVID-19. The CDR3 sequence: CASSQVRVLSNEQFF. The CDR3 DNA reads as TGTGCCAGCAGCCAAGTCCGGGTTCTATCCAATGAGCAGTTCTTC.